The sequence of this T cell receptor beta chain was determined in a study of T cell repertoires in cytomegalovirus infection. Study background: Public TCR beta signatures were indicative of both CMV infection and a matching HLA type. Study results and limitations: Identification of carriers of CMV plus the relevant HLA was achieved through cumulative public TCR beta family frequency.

TCRdb reprocessed the reads with MiXCR, giving one entry per CDR3 protein. This sample has some 160,000 distinct CDR3 sequences, with about a sixth found just once. The CDR3 is 15 amino acids. J was trimmed by 0 bases and V by 6 bases; bases with no gene match: 5. Per the germline V gene, CDR1 is SGHAT and CDR2 is FQNNGV. This clonotype has a handful of counts. As yet, its antigen is unknown. V gene TRBV11-2 combines with J gene TRBJ2-1; 7 positions agree with TRBD2. The sequenced sample consisted of CD8+ T cells from PBMCs. The receptor was isolated from a human donor in good health (CMV status not recorded). Some clones in this sample may be carry-over from other donors' samples. The CDR3 region is CASRNRDYSYNEQFF. In nucleotides, the CDR3 is TGTGCCAGCAGGAACCGGGACTACTCCTACAATGAGCAGTTCTTC.